One and the same sample provided the 10 T cell receptor beta chains below, sequenced in a study of metastatic and nonmetastatic thyroid tumors. TCRdb reassembled clones from the PCR reads with MiXCR. The sample contains 35,000 to 45,000 clones, 25% to 30% of which appear only once. Patients underwent thyroid surgery, and none had received any treatment before it. Specimen: blood. The receptor source for this set is a male donor with papillary thyroid cancer or a benign thyroid nodule (not recorded which). Some clones in this sample may be carry-over from other donors' samples.

This clone was seen a handful of times. The chain joins TRBV29-1 to TRBJ2-7; D ambiguous. The CDR3 extends over 11 amino acids. With 5 bases removed from V and 3 bases from J, the gap between germline ends came to 8 bases. Germline V gene sequence: CDR1 SQVTM, CDR2 ANQGSEA. The CDR3 reads CSVSHYYEQYF. CDR3 in DNA: TGCAGCGTTTCCCACTACTACGAGCAGTACTTC.

The chain couples TRBV27 to TRBJ2-7; the D call may be TRBD1 or TRBD2 (5 bases each). The CDR3 totals 12 residues. Between the trimmed V and J ends, which lost 8 bases and 4 bases, there was a span of 12 bases. Looked up from germline, CDR1 is MNHEY and CDR2 is SMNVEV (reference sequence). Written as DNA, the CDR3 is TGTGCCAGCTGGGGACCCTTGTACGAGCAGTACTTC. Protein: CASWGPLYEQYF.

The chain joins TRBV19 to TRBJ2-1, with 8 bases aligning to TRBD1. This CDR3 contains 17 residues. Trimming cost V 1 base and J 3 bases; bases outside gene matches: 8. CDR1 and CDR2 from the germline V gene are LNHDA and SQIVND (reference sequence). DNA for the CDR3: TGTGCCAGTAGTATAGGGGACAGGCCCCCGAACTACAATGAGCAGTTCTTC. Translation gives CASSIGDRPPNYNEQFF.

This clone was counted many times. Other DNA sequences in the same sample also yield this CDR3. This chain connects TRBV20-1 to TRBJ1-1, with TRBD1 matching over 10 bases. This CDR3 comprises 12 residues. The V gene's germline CDR1 is DFQATT and CDR2 SNEGSKA (reference sequence). V dropped 5 bases and J dropped 11; count of bases not matched to a gene: 8. CDR3 loop: CSAGQGELGAFF. The CDR3 DNA follows: TGCAGTGCTGGACAGGGGGAACTTGGGGCTTTCTTT.

This clone was picked up a small number of times. The chain couples TRBV20-1 to TRBJ1-1; 9 nucleotides agree with TRBD1. V dropped 0 bases and J dropped 5; count of bases not matched to a gene: 7. The V gene's germline CDR1 is DFQATT and CDR2 SNEGSKA (reference sequence). The CDR3 runs 15 residues. CDR3 sequence (DNA): TGCAGTGCTAGAGATGTACAGGGGGCAGGGACTGAAGCTTTCTTT. It yields the protein CSARDVQGAGTEAFF.

Remarks on this clone: This may come from a read error, since a much larger clone is one base off. V is TRBV28 and J is TRBJ2-2; no definite D call. CDR3 length: 15 residues. Germline V gives CDR1 MDHEN, CDR2 SYDVKM. For the CDR3, the DNA is TGTGCCATCAGTCCTCCTATGATTATGAGCGGGGAGCTGTTTTTT. Its translation is CAISPPMIMSGELFF.

In this sample, this clone turned up many times. The J gene is TRBJ2-2, the V gene TRBV10-2, with D possibly matching TRBD1 (5 bases). Deletions cut 6 bases from V and 8 bases from J, with 7 bases between. Germline-derived CDR1 and CDR2 are WSHSY and SAAADI. The CDR3 is made up of 11 amino acids. CDR3: CASSQGGELFF. CDR3 DNA: TGCGCCAGCAGCCAGGGAGGGGAGCTGTTTTTT.

This clone was found a few times. The rearrangement joins TRBV19 to TRBJ1-5; tentatively, D is TRBD1 (6 bases). Germline V gene sequence: CDR1 LNHDA, CDR2 SQIVND (reference sequence). This CDR3 is 15 amino acids long. With 3 bases removed from V and 2 bases from J, the gap between germline ends came to 11 bases. The CDR3 nucleotides read TGTGCCAGTAGTATCAGGGGACTCCGCAATCAGCCCCAGCATTTT. As protein: CASSIRGLRNQPQHF. The full variable domain, rest sourced from reference TRBV19 and TRBJ1-5, is DGGITQSPKYLFRKEGQNVTLSCEQNLNHDAMYWYRQDPGQGLRLIYYSQIVNDFQKGDIAEGYSVSREKKESFPLTVTSAQKNPTAFYLCASSIRGLRNQPQHFGDGTRLSIL.

The sample holds many counts of this clone. The chain recombines TRBV18 with TRBJ1-1; D is uncertain. Germline CDR1 is KGHSH and CDR2 is LQKENI. CDR3 length equals 13 residues. Deletions cut 1 base from V and 6 bases from J, with 9 bases between. The CDR3 nucleotides read TGTGCCAGCTCACCACAGGGATCAGCTGAAGCTTTCTTT. Translating it yields CASSPQGSAEAFF.

The V and J genes are TRBV9 and TRBJ1-5; D is undetermined. The CDR3 has 15 residues. Trimming took 3 bases from V and 1 from J, leaving 11 bases between them. Germline-derived CDR1 and CDR2 are SGDLS and YYNGEE. In DNA form, the CDR3 reads TGTGCCAGCAGCGCCGATGTGGGGAGCAATCAGCCCCAGCATTTT. Its protein product is CASSADVGSNQPQHF.